These 6 T cell receptor beta chains were sequenced from one sample in a study of CD8 T cells in Susac syndrome. When the RNA was reverse transcribed, random hexamers were used with an input of roughly 0.45 to 1 ug. TCRdb redid the calling of the immunoSEQ multiplex PCR reads with MiXCR, one entry per CDR3 protein. The data show over 350,000 distinct CDR3 sequences, 85% to 90% seen once. Input material: CD8+ T cells from PBMCs. Every receptor here comes from a human donor with multiple sclerosis.

V usage is TRBV6-5 and J usage is TRBJ1-2; D gene ambiguous. The V end was cut by 3 bases, the J end by 7 bases, with 15 bases between. This CDR3 spans 14 amino acids. In germline, CDR1 is MNHEY, CDR2 SVGAGI. CDR3 sequence reads: CASSYTVSSTGYTF. The CDR3 DNA reads as TGTGCCAGCAGTTATACAGTCTCCTCTACTGGCTACACCTTC.

The V gene is TRBV27, the J gene TRBJ2-1; D possibly corresponds to TRBD2 (5 bases). This CDR3 has 18 residues. Trimming removed 6 bases at V and 8 bases at J, with 29 bases between. CDR1 and CDR2 (germline): MNHEY, SMNVEV (reference sequence). The CDR3 protein is CASSQAASSLGWGDEQFF. CDR3 nucleotide sequence: TGTGCCAGCAGCCAGGCGGCTAGCTCTTTGGGATGGGGAGATGAGCAGTTCTTC.

V is TRBV5-1 and J is TRBJ1-2, with 8 bases lining up with TRBD1. Germline CDR1 is SGHRS and CDR2 is YFSETQ. V trimming: 4 bases; J trimming: 8 bases; junction bases outside the gene matches: 7. The CDR3 is 13 amino acids. CDR3 nucleotides: TGCGCCAGCAGCATGACAGGGGAGAAGGGCTACACCTTC. As protein: CASSMTGEKGYTF.

CDR3 DNA sequence: TGTGCCAGCAGTTCCCCGGGGACGGAATACTCCTACGAGCAGTACTTC. Translation gives CASSSPGTEYSYEQYF. The chain carries TRBV28 and TRBJ2-7; D may match TRBD1 or TRBD2 (5 bases each). Germline V CDR1 and CDR2: MDHEN, SYDVKM. The CDR3 has 16 amino acids. Trimming left V 4 bases short and J 0 bases short, with 16 bases between. Combining the CDR3 with reference TRBV28 and TRBJ2-7 gives the whole variable domain DVKVTQSSRYLVKRTGEKVFLECVQDMDHENMFWYRQDPGLGLRLIYFSYDVKMKEKGDIPEGYSVSREKKERFSLILESASTNQTSMYLCASSSPGTEYSYEQYFGPGTRLTVT.

V gene TRBV3-1 combines with J gene TRBJ1-2; 8 positions agree with TRBD1. The J segment lost 5 bases and the V segment lost 3 bases, leaving 8 bases of the junction unmatched. CDR1 and CDR2 from the germline V gene are LGHDT and YNNKEL (reference sequence). The CDR3 loop spans 15 amino acids. This CDR3 reads CASSQSTGVIYGYTF. CDR3 nucleotides: TGTGCCAGCAGCCAGTCGACAGGGGTCATATATGGCTACACCTTC.

The chain joins TRBV4-2 to TRBJ1-5; 7 bases match TRBD1. In germline, CDR1 is LGHNA, CDR2 YNFKEQ. V gave up 0 bases and J gave up 3 bases; unmatched junction bases: 5. The CDR3 runs 16 residues. The CDR3 nucleotides read TGTGCCAGCAGCCAAGAAGACAGGGAAGACAATCAGCCCCAGCATTTT. It yields the protein CASSQEDREDNQPQHF.